Listed below are T cell receptor beta chains from one sample, sequenced in a study of blood T cell repertoires in COVID-19. Repertoires were generated with immunoSEQ multiplex PCR, while TCRdb's copy carries only in-frame clones and drops some. Of over 70,000 clones in the sample, over 75% are singletons; the top ten hold around 4.1%. The specimen was peripheral blood. All receptors derive from a woman in her sixties or seventies with acute or convalescent COVID-19. Each CDR3 is given with its conserved first and last residue. A D gene is named only where the DNA matches it firmly. Clone size is not always given. Where it is, it says once, few, many or a class for expanded clones.

d_call clone_size j_call v_call cdr3_aa cdr3_nt
- - TRBJ1-1 TRBV21-1 CASSKREETGGANTEAFF TGTGCCAGCAGCAAAAGGGAGGAGACAGGGGGAGCGAACACTGAAGCTTTCTTT
TRBD1 - TRBJ2-2 TRBV19 CASSRGQGATGELFF TGTGCCAGTAGTAGAGGTCAGGGGGCGACCGGGGAGCTGTTTTTT
TRBD2 - TRBJ2-5 TRBV18 CASSPPSGFQETQYF TGTGCCAGCTCACCTCCTAGCGGGTTCCAAGAGACCCAGTACTTC
- - TRBJ2-3 TRBV19 CASSKLSGSTQYF TGTGCCAGTAGTAAGCTTTCGGGTAGTACGCAGTATTTT
TRBD2 - TRBJ2-7 TRBV29-1 CSAGTTSYEQYF TGCAGCGCCGGGACTACGTCCTACGAGCAGTACTTC
- - TRBJ1-1 TRBV20-1 CSASLGGMNTEAFF TGCAGTGCTAGTTTGGGGGGAATGAACACTGAAGCTTTCTTT
- once TRBJ2-7 TRBV24-1 CATSDHRVAYEQYF TGTGCCACCAGTGATCACAGGGTCGCCTACGAGCAGTACTTC
- - TRBJ2-5 TRBV3-1/TRBV3-2 CASSPGRRVTQYF TGTGCCAGCAGCCCAGGGAGGCGCGTGACCCAGTACTTC
- - TRBJ2-2 TRBV6-6 CASGTFTGELFF TGTGCCTCGGGAACATTTACCGGGGAGCTGTTTTTT
TRBD1 - TRBJ1-6 TRBV9 CASSTGDGYNSPLHF TGTGCCAGCAGTACAGGGGACGGCTATAATTCACCCCTCCACTTT
TRBD1 - TRBJ1-2 TRBV5-6 CASSLRRGLYGYTF TGTGCCAGCAGCTTGCGTAGGGGGCTCTATGGCTACACCTTC
- - TRBJ1-5 TRBV12-3/TRBV12-4 CASSLTGYQPQHF TGTGCCAGCAGTTTAACGGGTTATCAGCCCCAGCATTTT
- - TRBJ1-1 TRBV5-8 CASERDRNTEAFF TGTGCCAGCGAGAGAGACAGGAACACTGAAGCTTTCTTT
- - TRBJ1-1 TRBV19 CASSMGLLGEAFF TGTGCCAGTAGTATGGGACTTCTTGGTGAAGCTTTCTTT
TRBD1 - TRBJ1-1 TRBV5-1 CASSLTGTGNTEAFF TGCGCCAGCAGCTTAACCGGGACAGGCAACACTGAAGCTTTCTTT
TRBD2 once TRBJ2-1 TRBV2 CASNAGGTYNEQFF TGTGCCAGCAACGCGGGGGGGACCTACAATGAGCAGTTCTTC
- - TRBJ2-3 TRBV4-1 CASSQGRSGDTQYF TGCGCCAGCAGCCAAGGACGGAGCGGAGATACGCAGTATTTT
TRBD1 few TRBJ2-3 TRBV28 CASREPGQGWDTQYF TGTGCCAGCAGGGAGCCGGGACAGGGGTGGGATACGCAGTATTTT
- few TRBJ1-6 TRBV5-6 CASSFSPSYNSPLHF TGTGCCAGCAGCTTCTCTCCTTCCTATAATTCACCCCTCCACTTT
TRBD1 - TRBJ2-5 TRBV7-3 CASSLIHGTAQETQYF TGTGCCAGCAGCTTAATTCATGGGACAGCTCAAGAGACCCAGTACTTC
- - TRBJ1-5 TRBV10-2 CASSEVGGFNQPQHF TGCGCCAGCAGTGAGGTCGGGGGATTCAATCAGCCCCAGCATTTT
- once TRBJ2-7 TRBV13 CASSRQERREQYF TGTGCCAGCAGCCGACAGGAACGGCGCGAGCAGTACTTC